These 26 T cell receptor beta chains came from one sample sequenced in a study of blood T cell repertoires in COVID-19. Using immunoSEQ multiplex PCR, the repertoire was profiled, and TCRdb retains in-frame clones only, with some absent. This table holds some 280,000 clones, roughly 80% found once. The sample comprised peripheral blood. The receptors were sampled from a woman aged 45 to 65 with active or convalescent COVID-19.

The chain is built from TRBV7-2 and TRBJ1-4, with 9 bases identical to TRBD1. V was clipped by 4 bases and J by 9 bases; unmatched bases: 9. CDR3 size: 15 residues. Per the germline V gene, CDR1 is SGHTA and CDR2 is FQGNSA. Here the CDR3 DNA reads TGTGCCAGCAGCTCCCGGACAGGGGTATCCCAAAAACTGTTTTTT. Its translation is CASSSRTGVSQKLFF.

This chain uses TRBV2 with TRBJ2-1, with 10 bases lining up with TRBD2. There are 16 residues in the CDR3. Unmatched junction bases numbered 13, after V lost 9 bases and J lost 5 bases. Germline V gene sequence: CDR1 SNHLY, CDR2 FYNNEI. CDR3 protein: CARGASGRGFNNEQFF. DNA of the CDR3: TGTGCCAGAGGAGCTAGCGGGAGAGGGTTCAACAATGAGCAGTTCTTC.

The table lists this clone with a few counts. The chain joins TRBV11-2 to TRBJ2-7; 13 positions match TRBD2. Germline lookup yields CDR1 SGHAT and CDR2 FQNNGV. Trimming took 2 bases from V and 4 from J; bases not matched to a gene: 11. The CDR3 consists of 18 residues. The CDR3 loop reads CASSLLYRGLAGNYEQYF. The CDR3 coding sequence is TGTGCCAGCAGCTTACTATATAGGGGACTAGCGGGAAATTACGAGCAGTACTTC.

The chain combines TRBV7-3 with TRBJ1-1; a possible D gene is TRBD1 (5 bases). Per the germline V gene, CDR1 is SGHTA and CDR2 is FQGTGA. Trimming left V 3 bases short and J 2 bases short, with 13 bases between. The CDR3 has 15 amino acids. The chain's CDR3 is CASSFDSQGNTEAFF. CDR3 in DNA: TGTGCCAGCAGCTTCGACAGCCAGGGTAACACTGAAGCTTTCTTT.

The genes are TRBV5-6 and TRBJ1-6, with TRBD1 matching 8 bases. Germline V gives CDR1 SGHDT, CDR2 YYEEEE. The trim removed 1 base at V and 9 bases at J, leaving 3 bases unmatched. The CDR3 consists of 14 residues. The chain's CDR3 is CASSLNQGASPLHF. DNA for the CDR3: TGTGCCAGCAGCTTGAATCAGGGGGCTTCACCCCTCCACTTT.

The rearrangement links TRBV18 to TRBJ2-7, with TRBD2 identical over 12 bases. Germline V gene lookup returns CDR1 KGHSH and CDR2 LQKENI. The CDR3 is 18 residues long. The junction had 11 bases not matched to a gene; V was cut back by 2 bases and J by 3 bases. The CDR3 DNA follows: TGTGCCAGCTCACCAGTACCTAGCGGGAGGGCCCCAAGCTACGAGCAGTACTTC. Its translation: CASSPVPSGRAPSYEQYF.

The V and J genes are TRBV4-1 and TRBJ2-7; the D gene is possibly TRBD2 (5 bases). CDR3 length equals 16 residues. Germline V CDR1 and CDR2: MGHRA, YSYEKL. V was shortened by 4 bases and J by 0 bases, with 16 bases between the two germline ends. CDR3 bases: TGCGCCAGCAGCCGTTCGCTTAGCGCGAGCTCCTACGAGCAGTACTTC. Its protein product is CASSRSLSASSYEQYF.

J is TRBJ2-1 and V is TRBV5-4, with 7 bases identical to TRBD2. The CDR3 runs to 13 residues. The germline CDR1 and CDR2 sequences are SGHNT and YYREEE (reference sequence). The ends lost 2 bases at V and 7 bases at J; junction bases unmatched: 3. CDR3 loop: CASSFLADNEQFF. Written as DNA, the CDR3 is TGTGCCAGCAGCTTCCTAGCGGATAATGAGCAGTTCTTC.

The V and J genes are TRBV5-1 and TRBJ1-1, with D perhaps TRBD1 (5 bases). The length of the CDR3 is 15 residues. V dropped 0 bases and J dropped 1 base, with 10 bases sitting between them. Germline lookup yields CDR1 SGHRS and CDR2 YFSETQ. CDR3 sequence (DNA): TGCGCCAGCAGCTTGGCAGGGCGTGAGAACACTGAAGCTTTCTTT. This translates into CASSLAGRENTEAFF.

The table lists this clone with a count of one. The rearrangement links TRBV28 to TRBJ1-2; the D gene is possibly TRBD1 (6 bases). V was trimmed by 11 bases and J by 4 bases, leaving 17 bases between them. The CDR3 contains 13 residues. Germline CDR1 reads MDHEN; CDR2 reads SYDVKM. The CDR3 spells CASGNGQPYGYTF. CDR3 nucleotides: TGTGCCTCTGGAAACGGACAGCCCTATGGCTACACCTTC.

The V gene is TRBV24-1, the J gene TRBJ2-5; D is possibly TRBD1 (6 bases). The ends were cut back, 5 bases at V and 1 base at J, with 13 bases in the middle. The germline V gene has CDR1 KGHDR and CDR2 SFDVKD. The CDR3 consists of 15 residues. This CDR3 reads CATSGGTGFQETQYF. The CDR3 nucleotides read TGTGCCACCAGTGGTGGTACAGGGTTCCAAGAGACCCAGTACTTC.

The V call is TRBV6-5, the J call TRBJ2-7; TRBD2 matches 9 bases. CDR3 length equals 13 residues. Germline V gene sequence: CDR1 MNHEY, CDR2 SVGAGI. Germline trimming cut 5 bases from V and 3 bases from J; bases unmatched to any gene: 2. The CDR3 here is CASSSGRNYEQYF. DNA of the CDR3: TGTGCCAGCAGTAGCGGGAGGAACTACGAGCAGTACTTC.

CDR3: CASSLASYGYTF. The CDR3 nucleotides read TGTGCCAGCAGCTTGGCCTCCTATGGCTACACCTTC. The gene calls are TRBV7-2 and TRBJ1-2, with D uncertain. In germline, CDR1 is SGHTA, CDR2 FQGNSA. This CDR3 spans 12 amino acids. Trimming stripped 3 bases from V and 4 bases from J, with 6 bases between.

The chain joins TRBV20-1 to TRBJ1-6; D gene unclear. Germline-derived CDR1 and CDR2 are DFQATT and SNEGSKA (reference sequence). The CDR3 extends over 13 amino acids. Trimming removed 3 bases from V and 5 bases from J, with 8 bases in between. The CDR3 DNA sequence: TGCAGTGCTAGTTCGGGTCATAATTCACCCCTCCACTTT. Amino acids: CSASSGHNSPLHF.

This rearrangement joins TRBV28 to TRBJ1-2; D unresolved. V was trimmed by 8 bases and J by 4 bases, leaving 8 bases between them. In germline, CDR1 is MDHEN, CDR2 SYDVKM. There are 11 residues in the CDR3. This chain's CDR3 is CASLQFYGYTF. CDR3 nucleotides: TGTGCCAGCCTACAGTTCTATGGCTACACCTTC.

The V gene is TRBV7-9, the J gene TRBJ2-7; 10 bases match TRBD2. The CDR3 has 17 residues. Germline loops: CDR1 SEHNR, CDR2 FQNEAQ (reference sequence). J was trimmed by 2 bases and V by 10 bases; bases with no gene match: 17. CDR3: CATNFLAGAPLAYEQYF. As DNA, the CDR3 is TGTGCCACCAATTTTCTAGCGGGAGCTCCCCTAGCCTACGAGCAGTACTTC.

The rearrangement links TRBV5-1 to TRBJ1-1, with D maybe TRBD1 (6 bases). From germline, CDR1 is SGHRS and CDR2 YFSETQ. V dropped 1 base and J dropped 4 bases, with 11 bases sitting between them. This CDR3 has 14 residues. CDR3 sequence (DNA): TGCGCCAGCAGCTTGAAACAGGGATTCACTGAAGCTTTCTTT. Translation gives CASSLKQGFTEAFF. Filled out from reference TRBV5-1 and TRBJ1-1, the complete variable domain reads KAGVTQTPRYLIKTRGQQVTLSCSPISGHRSVSWYQQTPGQGLQFLFEYFSETQRNKGNFPGRFSGRQFSNSRSEMNVSTLELGDSALYLCASSLKQGFTEAFFGQGTRLTVV.

This clone has only a few counts. The chain links TRBV7-8 to TRBJ1-2; 8 bases fit TRBD1. Germline V gene lookup returns CDR1 SGHVS and CDR2 FQNEAQ. The V and J ends lost 5 bases and 8 bases, in that order; junction bases with no gene match: 10. This CDR3 has 14 amino acids. CDR3 in DNA: TGTGCCAGCAGCAAAACCCAGGGGGCGGGAGGCTACACCTTC. Protein sequence: CASSKTQGAGGYTF.

This chain joins TRBV2 and TRBJ1-3, with unresolved D. The CDR3 runs 15 residues. Trimming cost V 4 bases and J 0 bases, with 10 bases left between them. CDR1 is SNHLY and CDR2 is FYNNEI in the germline V gene. This chain's CDR3 is CASSVGRNSGNTIYF. The CDR3 nucleotides are TGTGCCAGCAGTGTCGGCAGGAACTCTGGAAACACCATATATTTT.

The rearrangement joins TRBV5-1 to TRBJ1-5, with TRBD1 matching 7 bases. Germline trimming cut 4 bases from V and 7 bases from J; bases unmatched to any gene: 11. This CDR3 has 15 amino acids. Per the germline V gene, CDR1 is SGHRS and CDR2 is YFSETQ. The CDR3 is CASSTTGTADQPQHF. CDR3 in DNA: TGCGCCAGCAGCACAACCGGGACAGCGGACCAGCCCCAGCATTTT.

This clone was found once. The chain employs TRBV9 and TRBJ1-6; 7 bases are shared with TRBD1. The CDR3 is 14 residues long. J was trimmed by 7 bases and V by 3 bases; bases with no gene match: 4. CDR1 is SGDLS and CDR2 is YYNGEE in the germline V gene. The CDR3 region has the DNA TGTGCCAGCAGCGCACAGGGGCCAAATTCACCCCTCCACTTT. Translating it yields CASSAQGPNSPLHF. The full variable domain, with the rest looked up from reference TRBV9 and TRBJ1-6, is DSGVTQTPKHLITATGQRVTLRCSPRSGDLSVYWYQQSLDQGLQFLIQYYNGEERAKGNILERFSAQQFPDLHSELNLSSLELGDSALYFCASSAQGPNSPLHFGNGTRLTVT.

This rearrangement joins TRBV18 to TRBJ2-7; TRBD1 might be the D (5 bases). The CDR3 contains 15 residues. Trimming left V 3 bases short and J 3 bases short, with 15 bases between. Germline V lookup: CDR1 KGHSH, CDR2 LQKENI. CDR3 region: CASSPSGPQVYEQYF. Written as DNA, the CDR3 is TGTGCCAGCTCACCCTCCGGACCACAGGTCTACGAGCAGTACTTC.

This clone was recorded once. J is TRBJ1-1 and V is TRBV20-1; unclear D gene. The CDR3 has 11 residues. Trimming removed 5 bases from V and 6 bases from J, with 10 bases in between. CDR1 DFQATT and CDR2 SNEGSKA come from the germline V gene (reference sequence). The CDR3 loop is CSASSAAEAFF. The CDR3 DNA is TGCAGTGCTTCGAGTGCTGCTGAAGCTTTCTTT.

This chain links TRBV7-2 with TRBJ1-3, with D perhaps matching TRBD1 (6 bases). Germline V lookup: CDR1 SGHTA, CDR2 FQGNSA. Trimming removed 7 bases from V and 4 bases from J, with 11 bases in between. The CDR3 is made up of 13 amino acids. The CDR3 protein is CASNVDRGNTIYF. CDR3 coding DNA: TGTGCCAGCAACGTAGACAGGGGAAACACCATATATTTT.

This clone appeared a few times. This chain uses TRBV12-5 with TRBJ2-1; D gene unclear. The ends were cut back, 4 bases at V and 3 bases at J, with 10 bases in the middle. This CDR3 region has 14 residues. The germline V gene encodes CDR1 LGHNT and CDR2 FRNRAP. CDR3 protein: CASGSVNSYNEQFF. The CDR3 bases are TGTGCTAGTGGTTCCGTGAACAGCTACAATGAGCAGTTCTTC.

The J gene is TRBJ1-1, the V gene TRBV15, with 9 bases identical to TRBD1. The V segment lost 1 base and the J segment 14 bases; nucleotides outside the gene matches: 11. The CDR3 extends over 14 amino acids. Germline V gene data show CDR1 as LNHNV and CDR2 as YYDKDF (reference sequence). CDR3 protein: CATSRAGQGPLLFF. CDR3 in DNA: TGTGCCACCAGCAGAGCCGGACAGGGGCCCCTGCTGTTCTTT.